This T cell receptor beta chain was profiled in a study of tumor and adjacent non-tumor tissue in lung cancer. A modified ARM-PCR protocol with three rounds of nested PCR amplified TCRbeta. TCRdb reprocessed the multiplex PCR reads via MiXCR and lists one record per CDR3 protein. The sample holds 100,000 to 120,000 distinct CDR3 sequences, 84% seen once. As regards this clonotype: It may be a read error: a sequence one base away is much more abundant. This CDR3 fails to terminate in the conserved phenylalanine or tryptophan, so it likely reflects a read error.

The V and J ends lost 2 bases and 12 bases respectively, with 14 bases between them. The V gene's germline CDR1 is MRHNA and CDR2 SNTAGT. The CDR3 spans 13 residues. No cell sorting was done before RNA was extracted from the tissue. This clonotype originated in a man in his 70s with non-small cell lung cancer. The specimen sequenced was lung tumor tissue. The V gene is TRBV6-4, the J gene TRBJ2-4, with D tentatively TRBD2 (7 bases). The CDR3 DNA is TGTGCCAGCAGTGACACTTTGGCGGGGGCTCAGTACCTC. This codes for CASSDTLAGAQYL.